This TCR beta chain was obtained from a study of blood T cell repertoires in COVID-19. On the study more broadly: Spain, Italy and the United States supplied samples that represented acute and convalescent COVID-19.

Libraries were prepared by immunoSEQ multiplex PCR; TCRdb keeps only in-frame clonotypes and omits some of them. Of 45,000 to 65,000 clones in the sample, 83% were seen once. CDR3 length equals 17 residues. V gave up 8 bases and J gave up 6 bases; unmatched junction bases: 18. The germline V gene has CDR1 SGHAT and CDR2 FQNNGV. Sequencing was done on a sample of peripheral blood. This TCR was sampled from a man aged 40-50 years with acute or convalescent COVID-19. The V gene is TRBV11-2, the J gene TRBJ2-3, with 9 bases aligning to TRBD2. The CDR3 DNA follows: TGTGCCAGCGGACGCGACCCGCATAGCGGGAGAGGGGATACGCAGTATTTT. Protein: CASGRDPHSGRGDTQYF.